This passage covers 27 T cell receptor beta chains from one sample sequenced in a study of OX40 agonist ivuxolimab in advanced cancers. Method: immunoSEQ multiplex PCR; TCRdb's copy keeps in-frame clones and lacks some. The sample lists 20,000 to 30,000 clones, approximately 88% seen once, with approximately 9.6% in the top ten. This specimen consisted of CD4+ or CD8+ T cells sorted from blood, obtained in a trial of the OX40 agonist ivuxolimab. The receptors derive from an adult with an advanced solid tumor such as melanoma, head and neck, liver or kidney cancer.

The CDR3 DNA reads TGTGCCAGCAGCTCGCTGGGGGGCTCTGGAAACACCATATATTTT. It is translated as CASSSLGGSGNTIYF. V is TRBV5-5 and J is TRBJ1-3; D is perhaps TRBD1 (5 bases). From germline, CDR1 is SGHKS and CDR2 YYEKEE (reference sequence). Trimming removed 3 bases at V and 0 bases at J, with 10 bases between. CDR3 length: 15 amino acids.

The CDR3 DNA is TGTGCCAGCAGTTTAGCCGGATACACCGGGGAGCTGTTTTTT. It is translated as CASSLAGYTGELFF. V and J are TRBV28 and TRBJ2-2, with D uncertain. This CDR3 contains 14 residues. With 2 bases removed from V and 3 bases from J, the gap between germline ends came to 7 bases. Germline V gives CDR1 MDHEN, CDR2 SYDVKM.

V usage is TRBV6-5 and J usage is TRBJ2-7; TRBD2 matches 11 bases. CDR1 and CDR2 (germline): MNHEY, SVGAGI. This CDR3 has 15 amino acids. The V and J ends lost 6 bases and 5 bases, in that order; junction bases with no gene match: 9. CDR3 in DNA: TGTGCCAGCAGGTACACTAGCGGGAGTGTCGACGAGCAGTACTTC. This sequence encodes CASRYTSGSVDEQYF.

This chain links TRBV28 with TRBJ2-4, with D perhaps matching TRBD1 (6 bases). Trimming removed 6 bases at V and 1 base at J, with 13 bases between. The CDR3 is 15 residues long. The germline V gene has CDR1 MDHEN and CDR2 SYDVKM. CDR3 in DNA: TGTGCCAGCAGGGTCACAGGGCCGGCCAAAAACATTCAGTACTTC. It translates to CASRVTGPAKNIQYF.

The chain is built from TRBV2 and TRBJ2-3; D gene ambiguous. This CDR3 has 12 amino acids. Germline CDR1 reads SNHLY; CDR2 reads FYNNEI. V gave up 5 bases and J gave up 1 base, with 4 bases separating them. The CDR3 region is CASSPRTDTQYF. DNA of the CDR3: TGTGCCAGCAGTCCCCGCACAGATACGCAGTATTTT.

CDR3 sequence (DNA): TGTGCCAGAAGCCGACAGGGTACTAACTATGGCTACACCTTC. It specifies CARSRQGTNYGYTF. The V call is TRBV5-3, the J call TRBJ1-2; 7 nucleotides match TRBD1. TRBV5-3 is identified as an open reading frame with a role that is uncertain. V shed 4 bases and J 0 bases; nucleotides not matched to a gene: 3. The CDR3 consists of 14 residues.

In nucleotides, the CDR3 is TGTGCCAGCAGCGTAGCACCAAACTACGAGCAGTACTTC. Its protein is CASSVAPNYEQYF. The V call is TRBV9, the J call TRBJ2-7; no definite D call. Trimming took 0 bases from V and 3 from J, leaving 7 bases between them. The CDR3 has 13 amino acids. The germline V gene has CDR1 SGDLS and CDR2 YYNGEE.

The chain couples TRBV25-1 to TRBJ2-7; 10 bases are a match to TRBD1. The CDR3 runs to 13 residues. CDR1 MGHDK and CDR2 SYGVNS come from the germline V gene. With V trimmed by 9 bases and J by 5 bases, 7 bases remained unmatched. The CDR3 region has the DNA TGTGCCAGTCAGACAGGGGGCGGGAACGAGCAGTACTTC. Translating gives CASQTGGGNEQYF.

The V and J genes are TRBV5-6 and TRBJ1-6; 7 bases agree with TRBD1. This CDR3 is built from 15 residues. Germline V CDR1 and CDR2: SGHDT, YYEEEE. With V trimmed by 0 bases and J by 10 bases, 7 bases remained unmatched. The CDR3 loop is CASSLEQGTGSPLHF. As DNA, the CDR3 is TGTGCCAGCAGCTTGGAACAGGGGACTGGATCACCCCTCCACTTT.

The CDR3 is CASSLAGEATGELFF. The CDR3 DNA reads TGTGCCAGCAGCCTAGCGGGAGAGGCCACCGGGGAGCTGTTTTTT. The V gene is TRBV7-3, the J gene TRBJ2-2; 10 bases line up with TRBD2. The germline V gene has CDR1 SGHTA and CDR2 FQGTGA. V lost 5 bases and J lost 4; bases outside the gene matches: 4. This CDR3 has 15 amino acids.

The rearrangement links TRBV6-5 to TRBJ1-5; D call uncertain. The V gene lost 5 bases and the J gene lost 3 bases, with 11 bases spanning the gap. The CDR3 has 14 amino acids. Germline CDR1 and CDR2: MNHEY and SVGAGI. In DNA form, the CDR3 reads TGTGCCAGCAGTAAAACTCAGACCAATCAGCCCCAGCATTTT. Translated: CASSKTQTNQPQHF.

The V and J genes are TRBV7-8 and TRBJ2-7; TRBD1 might be the D (6 bases). V was pared by 7 bases and J by 2 bases, with 18 bases between. The CDR3 is made up of 15 amino acids. Germline V gene lookup returns CDR1 SGHVS and CDR2 FQNEAQ. The CDR3 protein is CASTPNRDKTYEQYF. The CDR3 DNA sequence: TGTGCCAGCACCCCCAACCGGGACAAAACCTACGAGCAGTACTTC.

To note about this clone: An end of the junction does not agree with germline; a read error may underlie this. V gene TRBV7-7 combines with J gene TRBJ2-7, with D perhaps matching TRBD2 (5 bases). The CDR3 contains 13 residues. Per the germline V gene, CDR1 is SSHAT and CDR2 is FNYEAQ (reference sequence). CDR3 coding DNA: TGTGCTAGCAGCGCCCTGGGAGCCTACGAGCAGTACTTC. Translating it yields CASSALGAYEQYF.

This chain uses TRBV30 with TRBJ2-1; D uncertain. The V gene's germline CDR1 is GTSNPN and CDR2 SVGIG (reference sequence). This CDR3 region has 13 residues. Trimming took off 1 base at V and 9 bases at J, with 13 bases between the two ends. The CDR3 nucleotides read TGTGCCTGGAGTGCATCGACCGTCGGTGAGCAGTTCTTC. Protein sequence: CAWSASTVGEQFF.

CDR3 sequence reads: CASRPGQGGNQPQHF. CDR3 in DNA: TGTGCCAGTAGACCTGGACAGGGGGGAAATCAGCCCCAGCATTTT. The chain recombines TRBV19 with TRBJ1-5, with 10 bases lining up with TRBD1. Germline loops: CDR1 LNHDA, CDR2 SQIVND (reference sequence). After removal of 6 bases from V and 4 bases from J, the junction contained 6 bases not matched to a gene. This CDR3 is built from 15 residues.

The chain links TRBV28 to TRBJ2-7; 11 bases are a match to TRBD2. The CDR3 is made up of 14 amino acids. With 8 bases clipped from V and 9 bases from J, the junction kept 12 bases outside the gene matches. CDR1 and CDR2 (germline): MDHEN, SYDVKM. Written as DNA, the CDR3 is TGTGCCAGCTTTAGCGGGAGGGGTTACGAGGGGCAGTACTTC. Amino acids: CASFSGRGYEGQYF.

This chain connects TRBV6-5 to TRBJ2-5, with unresolved D. V dropped 0 bases and J dropped 2 bases, with 13 bases sitting between them. The CDR3 loop spans 16 amino acids. Germline V lookup: CDR1 MNHEY, CDR2 SVGAGI. The CDR3 protein is CASSYSIGSWQETQYF. As DNA, the CDR3 is TGTGCCAGCAGTTACTCGATAGGTAGCTGGCAAGAGACCCAGTACTTC.

The chain couples TRBV6-6 to TRBJ2-1, with D hard to call. The CDR3 spans 16 residues. The ends were cut back, 6 bases at V and 2 bases at J, with 17 bases in the middle. The germline gives CDR1 MNHNY, CDR2 SVGAGI (reference sequence). CDR3 in DNA: TGTGCCAGCAGCCCCCCCCGGTATCGGACCTACAATGAGCAGTTCTTC. It yields the protein CASSPPRYRTYNEQFF.

The genes are TRBV7-9 and TRBJ1-4; 8 bases line up with TRBD1. Per germline, CDR1 SEHNR and CDR2 FQNEAQ (reference sequence). This CDR3 contains 15 residues. Trimming took 5 bases from V and 8 from J; bases not matched to a gene: 10. The CDR3 sequence: CASSPRDRLDEKLFF. The CDR3 DNA is TGTGCCAGCAGCCCCCGGGACAGGCTCGACGAAAAACTGTTTTTT.

The rearrangement joins TRBV29-1 to TRBJ1-3; unclear D gene. CDR3 length: 12 amino acids. V lost 7 bases and J 4 bases, leaving 11 bases between the germline ends. Germline V gene lookup returns CDR1 SQVTM and CDR2 ANQGSEA. The CDR3 DNA follows: TGCAGCGCTTCAGGAAGGGGAAACACCATATATTTT. This gives the protein CSASGRGNTIYF.

This clone has a single count. The chain combines TRBV7-3 with TRBJ2-2, with TRBD2 matching over 9 bases. Trimming at V came to 3 bases and at J to 6 bases, leaving 5 bases not matched to a gene. This CDR3 spans 15 amino acids. CDR1 is SGHTA and CDR2 is FQGTGA in the germline V gene. As DNA, the CDR3 is TGTGCCAGCAGCTTGGTAGCGGGAGCGCCCGGGGAGCTGTTTTTT. Amino acid sequence: CASSLVAGAPGELFF.

This clone was observed a few times. The rearrangement uses TRBV27 and TRBJ2-5; TRBD2 matches at 7 bases. There are 13 residues in the CDR3. V lost 10 bases and J lost 4; bases outside the gene matches: 9. CDR1 MNHEY and CDR2 SMNVEV come from the germline V gene (reference sequence). This CDR3 reads CANTSAGVETQYF. CDR3 nucleotide sequence: TGTGCCAACACCTCGGCGGGGGTAGAGACCCAGTACTTC.

The chain couples TRBV29-1 to TRBJ2-3; 12 bases align to TRBD2. CDR1 is SQVTM and CDR2 is ANQGSEA in the germline V gene. The CDR3 consists of 13 residues. The J segment lost 6 bases and the V segment lost 8 bases, leaving 6 bases of the junction unmatched. The CDR3 DNA is TGCAGCACCTTGACTAGCGGGAGTGATACGCAGTATTTT. Translated: CSTLTSGSDTQYF.

This chain joins TRBV7-2 and TRBJ1-2; maybe TRBD1 (5 bases). The V end was cut by 5 bases, the J end by 4 bases, with 14 bases between. Germline V gives CDR1 SGHTA, CDR2 FQGNSA. The CDR3 is made up of 14 amino acids. The CDR3 DNA sequence: TGTGCCAGCAGCACGAACGGGGACTTCTATGGCTACACCTTC. This sequence encodes CASSTNGDFYGYTF.

The rearrangement uses TRBV30 and TRBJ2-2, with 10 bases fitting TRBD2. CDR3 length: 16 residues. Germline V lookup: CDR1 GTSNPN, CDR2 SVGIG (reference sequence). Trimming removed 2 bases from V and 4 bases from J; junction bases left unmatched: 7. The DNA of the CDR3 is TGTGCCTGGAGTCTACCTAGCGGGAGTTTCACCGGGGAGCTGTTTTTT. Translated, it gives CAWSLPSGSFTGELFF. The full variable domain, its missing parts supplied by reference TRBV30 and TRBJ2-2, is SQTIHQWPATLVQPVGSPLSLECTVEGTSNPNLYWYRQAAGRGLQLLFYSVGIGQISSEVPQNLSASRPQDRQFILSSKKLLLSDSGFYLCAWSLPSGSFTGELFFGEGSRLTVL.

This clone was observed a handful of times. The V call is TRBV18, the J call TRBJ2-1; D uncertain. Trimming cost V 0 bases and J 8 bases, with 8 bases left between them. CDR1 and CDR2 from the germline V gene are KGHSH and LQKENI. This CDR3 is 13 amino acids long. CDR3 loop: CASSPPGQDEQFF. CDR3 sequence (DNA): TGTGCCAGCTCACCACCGGGTCAAGATGAGCAGTTCTTC.

The CDR3 DNA is TGTGCCAGCAGGGAACAGGGGGCGAACACCGGGGAGCTGTTTTTT. Amino acid sequence: CASREQGANTGELFF. The chain carries TRBV6-5 and TRBJ2-2; 8 bases line up with TRBD1. The germline V gene encodes CDR1 MNHEY and CDR2 SVGAGI. This CDR3 contains 15 residues. The J segment lost 0 bases and the V segment lost 6 bases, leaving 3 bases of the junction unmatched.